These 9 T cell receptor beta chains originate from one sample sequenced in a study of cytomegalovirus exposure and HLA in healthy donors. The data were produced by immunoSEQ multiplex PCR, yet TCRdb's version contains in-frame clones alone and is incomplete. The top ten clones hold about 1.6% of a sample with fewer than 250,000 clones, approximately 85% of them seen once. Sequencing input: PBMCs. The receptors shown here come from a woman aged 18-29 years in good health and CMV-seronegative.

This chain connects TRBV5-1 to TRBJ2-3; D ambiguous. Trimming left V 0 bases short and J 0 bases short, with 8 bases between. Germline loops: CDR1 SGHRS, CDR2 YFSETQ. The length of the CDR3 is 15 residues. CDR3 sequence: CASSLVRSSTDTQYF. The CDR3 DNA reads as TGCGCCAGCAGCTTGGTTCGTAGTAGCACAGATACGCAGTATTTT.

This chain joins TRBV9 and TRBJ1-2; perhaps TRBD1 as D (6 bases). Germline CDR1 reads SGDLS; CDR2 reads YYNGEE. Trimming stripped 4 bases from V and 8 bases from J, with 18 bases between. The CDR3 spans 14 residues. CDR3 sequence (DNA): TGTGCCAGCAGCTCCCGGGGGGGGGCTCTCGGCTACACCTTC. This translates into CASSSRGGALGYTF. The variable domain in full, with the rest retrieved from reference TRBV9 and TRBJ1-2, is DSGVTQTPKHLITATGQRVTLRCSPRSGDLSVYWYQQSLDQGLQFLIQYYNGEERAKGNILERFSAQQFPDLHSELNLSSLELGDSALYFCASSSRGGALGYTFGSGTRLTVV.

The V gene is TRBV12-5, the J gene TRBJ2-2, with a possible D match to TRBD1 (6 bases). Trimming took 6 bases from V and 3 from J, leaving 17 bases between them. The CDR3 has 16 residues. Germline CDR1 and CDR2: LGHNT and FRNRAP. CDR3 nucleotides: TGTGCTAGTGGCAAATCGGGATACAGGGACACCGGGGAGCTGTTTTTT. Its translation: CASGKSGYRDTGELFF.

The chain joins TRBV19 to TRBJ2-7; tentatively, D is TRBD2 (5 bases). Trimming pared 7 bases from V and 2 bases from J, leaving 12 bases between. Germline V gene lookup returns CDR1 LNHDA and CDR2 SQIVND (reference sequence). The CDR3 runs to 13 residues. The CDR3 here is CASTGNVAYEQYF. The CDR3, as DNA: TGTGCCAGTACCGGGAACGTCGCCTACGAGCAGTACTTC.

Here the CDR3 DNA reads TGTGCCAGCAGTAGACCAGGGGTTAGCTATGGCTACACCTTC. It yields the protein CASSRPGVSYGYTF. The chain joins TRBV11-1 to TRBJ1-2; tentative D call: TRBD1 (6 bases). CDR1 is SGHAT, CDR2 FQDESV, per germline (reference sequence). The germline V and J ends were trimmed by 6 bases and 4 bases, with 15 bases remaining between them. This CDR3 spans 14 amino acids.

V and J are TRBV9 and TRBJ2-1; 12 nucleotides agree with TRBD2. J lost 3 bases, V lost 3 bases, and 7 bases had no gene match. This CDR3 has 17 amino acids. CDR1 and CDR2 from the germline V gene are SGDLS and YYNGEE. The CDR3 bases are TGTGCCAGCAGCGGACTAGCGGGGGCCCCCCGCTACAATGAGCAGTTCTTC. Protein: CASSGLAGAPRYNEQFF. Drawing the rest from reference TRBV9 and TRBJ2-1, the complete variable domain is DSGVTQTPKHLITATGQRVTLRCSPRSGDLSVYWYQQSLDQGLQFLIQYYNGEERAKGNILERFSAQQFPDLHSELNLSSLELGDSALYFCASSGLAGAPRYNEQFFGPGTRLTVL.

The gene calls are TRBV30 and TRBJ2-3; possible D gene TRBD2, 7 bases. Trimming took off 5 bases at V and 4 bases at J, with 13 bases between the two ends. CDR3 length: 13 residues. Germline CDR1 is GTSNPN and CDR2 is SVGIG (reference sequence). The CDR3 reads CAWGRGSADTQYF. For the CDR3, the DNA is TGTGCCTGGGGGAGGGGGTCGGCAGATACGCAGTATTTT.

Note on this clone: An end of the junction does not agree with germline; a read error may underlie this. The chain carries TRBV6-5 and TRBJ2-3; D may be TRBD1 (6 bases). This CDR3 has 15 amino acids. Germline-derived CDR1 and CDR2 are MNHEY and SVGAGI. The CDR3 loop reads CASSDSPGGTDTQYF. The CDR3 nucleotides are TGTGCCAGCAGTGACTCGCCAGGGGGCACAGATACGCAGTATTTT.

This sequence joins TRBV5-1 and TRBJ2-5; TRBD2 matches 7 bases. Trimming at V came to 4 bases and at J to 3 bases, leaving 6 bases not matched to a gene. The CDR3 extends over 14 amino acids. Germline V CDR1 and CDR2: SGHRS, YFSETQ. The CDR3 DNA is TGCGCCAGCAGCCCAAGCGGGGCCAAAGAGACCCAGTACTTC. Amino acid sequence: CASSPSGAKETQYF.